This T cell receptor (beta chain) was sequenced in a study of identical twins. TCRdb reprocessed the 5' RACE reads via MiXCR and lists one record per CDR3 protein. The table records 1.5 million to 2 million distinct CDR3 sequences, about 32% of them present only once. Whole-study findings and limits: Analyses of zero insertions could, in part, be confounded by invariant MAIT and iNKT cells.

CDR3 length: 15 amino acids. V lost 6 bases, J lost 0 bases, and 12 bases lay in between. Germline CDR1 is MNHNY and CDR2 is SVGAGI (reference sequence). This clonotype has a handful of counts. As yet, its antigen is unknown. Sequencing input: cord blood. This TCR derives from a newborn girl in good health. The J gene is TRBJ1-5, the V gene TRBV6-6; D is undetermined. DNA for the CDR3: TGTGCCAGCAGAGAGACCGGGGATAGCAATCAGCCCCAGCATTTT. Translation gives CASRETGDSNQPQHF.